These 8 T cell receptor beta chains were sequenced from one sample in a study of T cell responses to AZD1222 COVID-19 vaccine. TCRdb's copy holds only in-frame clones and misses some; the assay was immunoSEQ multiplex PCR. The sample includes 150,000 or so clones, about 87% of them seen just once. Sample: peripheral blood, taken on day 0 of AZD1222 vaccination. These receptors all stem from an adult in good health.

The CDR3 DNA follows: TGCAGCGTTGAAGAAGACGTAAGGCCCTACGAGCAGTACTTC. Protein product: CSVEEDVRPYEQYF. The gene calls are TRBV29-1 and TRBJ2-7; D is ambiguous. Germline values: CDR1 SQVTM, CDR2 ANQGSEA. The ends were cut back, 0 bases at V and 2 bases at J, with 11 bases in the middle. The CDR3 extends over 14 amino acids.

The rearrangement joins TRBV12-5 to TRBJ2-1; D could derive from TRBD1 or TRBD2 (5 bases each). This CDR3 comprises 11 residues. Deletions cut 4 bases from V and 10 bases from J, with 8 bases between. Germline-derived CDR1 and CDR2 are LGHNT and FRNRAP. This CDR3 is CASGSGTEQFF. The DNA of the CDR3 is TGTGCTAGTGGTTCCGGGACCGAGCAGTTCTTC.

The chain joins TRBV7-3 to TRBJ2-3; 12 nucleotides align to TRBD1. V lost 5 bases, J lost 5 bases, and 5 bases stayed unmatched. The CDR3 extends over 15 amino acids. Germline assignment: CDR1 SGHTA and CDR2 FQGTGA. The CDR3 loop is CASSPGQGALDTQYF. CDR3 coding DNA: TGTGCCAGCAGCCCGGGACAGGGGGCCTTAGATACGCAGTATTTT.

The genes are TRBV5-1 and TRBJ2-7, with TRBD1 identical over 8 bases. CDR1 is SGHRS and CDR2 is YFSETQ in the germline V gene. The J segment lost 2 bases and the V segment lost 0 bases, leaving 4 bases of the junction unmatched. The CDR3 runs to 15 residues. Written as DNA, the CDR3 is TGCGCCAGCAGCTTGGGACAGGGGTGGACCTACGAGCAGTACTTC. Protein product: CASSLGQGWTYEQYF.

With respect to this clone: A read error may account for a junction end that differs from germline. J is TRBJ1-1 and V is TRBV4-2; D is uncertain. The CDR3 loop spans 13 amino acids. Germline CDR1 LGHNA, CDR2 YNFKEQ. The CDR3 loop reads CASSQARWAEAFF. In nucleotides, the CDR3 is TGTGCCAGCAGCCAAGCCCGGTGGGCTGAAGCTTTTTTT.

The chain carries TRBV12-3 or TRBV12-4 and TRBJ2-3; D is ambiguous. V was shortened by 7 bases and J by 6 bases, with 14 bases between the two germline ends. The CDR3 extends over 13 amino acids. The CDR3 loop reads CASTTRLTDTQYF. Written as DNA, the CDR3 is TGTGCCAGCACCACCCGTCTCACCGATACGCAGTATTTT.

V gene TRBV5-4 combines with J gene TRBJ1-2, with 7 bases aligning to TRBD1. CDR3 length: 16 residues. Unmatched junction bases numbered 14, after V lost 3 bases and J lost 6 bases. Germline assignment: CDR1 SGHNT and CDR2 YYREEE (reference sequence). The CDR3 DNA follows: TGTGCCAGCAGCTCCGGACAGGCCCCCGTAGGGCATGGCTACACCTTC. Amino acid sequence: CASSSGQAPVGHGYTF.

The chain is built from TRBV3-1 (or the pseudogene TRBV3-2) and TRBJ1-1; D gene ambiguous. Deletions cut 7 bases from V and 8 bases from J, with 14 bases between. The CDR3 consists of 12 residues. Per the germline V gene, CDR1 is LGHDT and CDR2 is YNNKEL (reference sequence). In DNA, the CDR3 is TGTGCCAGCATCACTAGCTCGGGGGAAGCTTTCTTT. It specifies CASITSSGEAFF.